This T cell receptor beta chain was sequenced in a study of blood T cell repertoires in COVID-19. The wider study: COVID-19 samples from acute and convalescent phases originated in the United States, Italy and Spain. The cDNA or gDNA used as material had been derived from T cells, B-cell-depleted T cells, or PBMCs.

Under the authors' procedure: Reference gene primer amplification gave nucleated cell count estimates. Sequenced by immunoSEQ multiplex PCR; TCRdb stores in-frame clones only, minus some. The DNA was the basis for D and trimming; V, J and clone size are from that table. The sample carries around 140,000 clones, more than 75% recorded once. The CDR3 is made up of 13 amino acids. Trimming removed 3 bases from V and 2 bases from J, with 7 bases in between. Looked up from germline, CDR1 is MDHEN and CDR2 is SYDVKM. The receptor's source is an elderly man with acute or convalescent COVID-19. This chain joins TRBV28 and TRBJ1-2; D uncertain. Sequenced material: peripheral blood. Written as DNA, the CDR3 is TGTGCCAGCAGTTTCGGCGGAAACTATGGCTACACCTTC. It encodes CASSFGGNYGYTF.